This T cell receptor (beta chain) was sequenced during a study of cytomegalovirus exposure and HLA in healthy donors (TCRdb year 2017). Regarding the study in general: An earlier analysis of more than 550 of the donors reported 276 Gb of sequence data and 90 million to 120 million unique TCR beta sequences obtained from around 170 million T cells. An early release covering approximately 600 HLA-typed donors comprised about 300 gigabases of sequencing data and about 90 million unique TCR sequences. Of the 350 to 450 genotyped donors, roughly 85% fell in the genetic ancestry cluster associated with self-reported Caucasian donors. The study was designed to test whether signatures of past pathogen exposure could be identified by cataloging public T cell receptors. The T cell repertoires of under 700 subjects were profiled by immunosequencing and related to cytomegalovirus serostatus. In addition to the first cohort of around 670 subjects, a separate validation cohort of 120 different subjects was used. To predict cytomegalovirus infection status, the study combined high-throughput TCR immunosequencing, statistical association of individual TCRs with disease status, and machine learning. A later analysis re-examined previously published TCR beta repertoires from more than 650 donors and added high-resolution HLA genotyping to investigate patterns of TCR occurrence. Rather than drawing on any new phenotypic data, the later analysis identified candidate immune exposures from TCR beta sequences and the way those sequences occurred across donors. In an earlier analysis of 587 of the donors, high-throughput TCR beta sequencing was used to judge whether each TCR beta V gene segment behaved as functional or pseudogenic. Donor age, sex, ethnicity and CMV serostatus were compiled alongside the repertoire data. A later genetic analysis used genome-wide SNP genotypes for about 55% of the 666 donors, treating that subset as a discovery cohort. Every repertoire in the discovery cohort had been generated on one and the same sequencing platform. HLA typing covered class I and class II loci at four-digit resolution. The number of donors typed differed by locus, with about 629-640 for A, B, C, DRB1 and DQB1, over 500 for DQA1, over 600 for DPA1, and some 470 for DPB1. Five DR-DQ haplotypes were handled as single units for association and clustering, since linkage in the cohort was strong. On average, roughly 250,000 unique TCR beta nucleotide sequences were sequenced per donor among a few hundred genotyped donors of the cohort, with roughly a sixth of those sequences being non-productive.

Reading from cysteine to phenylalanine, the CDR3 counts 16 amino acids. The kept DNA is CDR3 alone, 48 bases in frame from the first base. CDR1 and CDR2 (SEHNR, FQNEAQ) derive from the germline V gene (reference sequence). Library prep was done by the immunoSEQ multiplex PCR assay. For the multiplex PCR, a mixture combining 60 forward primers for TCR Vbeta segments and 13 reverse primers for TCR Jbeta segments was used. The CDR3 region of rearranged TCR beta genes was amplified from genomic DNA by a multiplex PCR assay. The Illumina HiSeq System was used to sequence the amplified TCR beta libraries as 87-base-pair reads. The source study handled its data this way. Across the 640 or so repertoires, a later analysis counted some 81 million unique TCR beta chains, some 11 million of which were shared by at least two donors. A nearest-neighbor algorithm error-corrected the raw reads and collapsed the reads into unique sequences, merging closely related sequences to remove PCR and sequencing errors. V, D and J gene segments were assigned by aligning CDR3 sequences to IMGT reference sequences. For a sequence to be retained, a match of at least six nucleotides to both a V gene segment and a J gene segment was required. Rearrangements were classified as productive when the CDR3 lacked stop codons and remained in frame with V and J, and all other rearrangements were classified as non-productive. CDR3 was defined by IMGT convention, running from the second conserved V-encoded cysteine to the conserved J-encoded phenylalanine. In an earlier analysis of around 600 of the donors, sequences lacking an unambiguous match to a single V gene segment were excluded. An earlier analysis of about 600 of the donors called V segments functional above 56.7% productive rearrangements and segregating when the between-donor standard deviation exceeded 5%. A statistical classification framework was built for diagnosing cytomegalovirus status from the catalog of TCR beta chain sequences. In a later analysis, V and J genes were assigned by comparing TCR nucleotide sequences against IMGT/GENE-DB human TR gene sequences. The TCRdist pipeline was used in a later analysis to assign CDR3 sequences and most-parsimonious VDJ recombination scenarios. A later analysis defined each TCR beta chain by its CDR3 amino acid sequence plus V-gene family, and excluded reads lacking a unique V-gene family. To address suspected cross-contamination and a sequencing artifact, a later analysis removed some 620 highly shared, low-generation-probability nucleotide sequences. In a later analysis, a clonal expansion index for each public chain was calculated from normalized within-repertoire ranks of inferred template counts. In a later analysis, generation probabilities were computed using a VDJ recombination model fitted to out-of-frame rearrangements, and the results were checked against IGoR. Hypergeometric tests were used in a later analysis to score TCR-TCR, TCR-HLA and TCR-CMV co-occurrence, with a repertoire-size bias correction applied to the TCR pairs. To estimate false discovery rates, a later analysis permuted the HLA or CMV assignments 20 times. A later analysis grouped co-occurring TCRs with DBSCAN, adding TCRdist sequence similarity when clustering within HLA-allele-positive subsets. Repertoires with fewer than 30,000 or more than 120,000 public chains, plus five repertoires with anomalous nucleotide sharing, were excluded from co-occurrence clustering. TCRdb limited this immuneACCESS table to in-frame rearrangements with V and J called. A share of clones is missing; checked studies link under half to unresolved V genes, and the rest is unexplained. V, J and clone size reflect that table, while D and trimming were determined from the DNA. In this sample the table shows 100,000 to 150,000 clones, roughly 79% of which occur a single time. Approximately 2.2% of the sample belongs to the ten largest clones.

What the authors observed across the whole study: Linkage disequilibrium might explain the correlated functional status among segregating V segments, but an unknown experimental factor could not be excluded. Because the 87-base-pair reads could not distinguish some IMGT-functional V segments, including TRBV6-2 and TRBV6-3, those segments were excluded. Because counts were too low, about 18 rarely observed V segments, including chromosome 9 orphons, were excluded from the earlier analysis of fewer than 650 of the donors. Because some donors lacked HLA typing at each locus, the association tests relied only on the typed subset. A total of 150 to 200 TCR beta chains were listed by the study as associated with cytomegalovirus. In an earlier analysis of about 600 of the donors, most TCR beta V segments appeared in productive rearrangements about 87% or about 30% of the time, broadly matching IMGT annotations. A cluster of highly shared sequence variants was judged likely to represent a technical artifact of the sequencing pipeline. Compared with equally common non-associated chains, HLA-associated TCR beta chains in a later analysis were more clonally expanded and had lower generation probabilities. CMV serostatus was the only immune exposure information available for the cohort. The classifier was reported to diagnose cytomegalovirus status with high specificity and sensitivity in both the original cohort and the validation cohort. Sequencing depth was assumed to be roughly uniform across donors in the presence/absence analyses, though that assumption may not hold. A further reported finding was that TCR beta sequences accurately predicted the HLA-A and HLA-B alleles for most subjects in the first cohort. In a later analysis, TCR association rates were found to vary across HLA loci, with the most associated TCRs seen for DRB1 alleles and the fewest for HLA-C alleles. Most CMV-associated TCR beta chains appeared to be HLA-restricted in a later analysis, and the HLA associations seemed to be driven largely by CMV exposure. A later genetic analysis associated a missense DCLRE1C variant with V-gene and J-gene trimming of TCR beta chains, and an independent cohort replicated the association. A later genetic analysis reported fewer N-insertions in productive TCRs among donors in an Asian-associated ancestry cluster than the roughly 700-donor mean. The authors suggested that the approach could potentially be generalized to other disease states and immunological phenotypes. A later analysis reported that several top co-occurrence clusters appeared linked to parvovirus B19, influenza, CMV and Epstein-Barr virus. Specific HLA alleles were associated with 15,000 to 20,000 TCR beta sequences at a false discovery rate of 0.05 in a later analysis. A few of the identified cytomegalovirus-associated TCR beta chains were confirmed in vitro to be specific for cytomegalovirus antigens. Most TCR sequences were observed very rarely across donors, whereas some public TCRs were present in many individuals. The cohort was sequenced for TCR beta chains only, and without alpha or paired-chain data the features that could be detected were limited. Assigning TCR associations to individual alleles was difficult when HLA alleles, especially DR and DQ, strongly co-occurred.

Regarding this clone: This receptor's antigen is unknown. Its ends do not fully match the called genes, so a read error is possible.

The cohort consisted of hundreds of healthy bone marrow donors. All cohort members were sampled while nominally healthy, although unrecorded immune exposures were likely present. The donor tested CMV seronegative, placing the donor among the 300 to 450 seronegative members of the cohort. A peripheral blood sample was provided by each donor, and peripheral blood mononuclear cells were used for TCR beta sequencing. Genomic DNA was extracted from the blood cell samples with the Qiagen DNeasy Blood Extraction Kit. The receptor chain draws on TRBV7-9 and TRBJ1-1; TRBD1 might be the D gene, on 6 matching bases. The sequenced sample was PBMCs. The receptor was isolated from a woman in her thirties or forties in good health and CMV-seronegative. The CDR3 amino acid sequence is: CSSSFGGAGWNTEAFF. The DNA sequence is TGTTCCAGCAGCTTCGGGGGGGCTGGCTGGAACACTGAAGCTTTCTTT.